This T cell receptor beta chain was observed in a study of cytomegalovirus exposure and HLA in healthy donors. Looking at the study overall: Inside one of the first data releases sat some 85 million unique TCRs taken from HLA-typed donors.

Germline CDR1 reads SGHTA; CDR2 reads FQGNSA. Between the trimmed V and J ends, which lost 6 bases and 4 bases, there was a span of 15 bases. The CDR3 spans 14 residues. Study-level results: Solely CMV serostatus was available to characterize immune exposure.

PCR involved 60 Vbeta and 13 Jbeta primers. Data came from immunoSEQ multiplex PCR; TCRdb stores just in-frame clones and leaves some out. The sample comprises roughly 81,000 clones, 65% to 80% of which are singletons, and 2% to 3% rests with the top ten. This clone has only a few counts. Its antigen remains unidentified. The sequencing sample was made of PBMCs. The V gene is TRBV7-2, the J gene TRBJ1-1; maybe TRBD1 (6 bases). This TCR was recovered from a man aged 25-45 years in good health and CMV-seronegative. CDR3 region: CASRSSDRFTEAFF. The CDR3 bases are TGTGCCAGCAGATCCTCCGACAGGTTCACTGAAGCTTTCTTT.